The following is a TCR beta chain sequence with its context. Antigen specificity is unknown. Participants who had HIV were, without exception, treated in the United States. Each sample contained about 0.95-11 million cryopreserved PBMC, thawed before DNA extraction. The sample is drawn from a study of long-term antiretroviral therapy in people with HIV. Study findings and constraints: Compared with controls, HIV repertoires showed narrower CDR3 length ranges. Within the repertoire, clones expanded before ART were dominant at all time points.

The immunoSEQ assay was v3.0, run at survey level. Only in-frame clones appear in the TCRdb table, and some are missing; sequencing was by immunoSEQ multiplex PCR. This sample yields about 20,000 clones, of which roughly 84% are seen a single time; roughly a tenth belongs to the top ten. With 4 bases clipped from V and 7 bases from J, the junction kept 7 bases outside the gene matches. CDR1 LNHDA and CDR2 SQIVND come from the germline V gene (reference sequence). This CDR3 contains 15 residues. Sequences were derived from unsorted PBMCs, sampled approximately 2.5 years after starting antiretroviral therapy. The clonotype originates from a man in his forties with HIV. This chain uses TRBV19 with TRBJ1-6; TRBD1 matches at 7 bases. This chain's CDR3 is CASSTTTGKNSPLHF. The CDR3 bases are TGTGCCAGTAGTACTACGACAGGGAAGAATTCACCCCTCCACTTT.